The clone carrying this TCR beta chain was counted between two and nine times. Its antigen remains unknown. Stated treatment: roughly 19 received Ad26.COV2.S at low or high dose, single or two shots; roughly 5 received placebo; per-sample allocation not given. Sampling was done on day 63 after the first vaccine or placebo injection. This entry belongs to a study of Ad26.COV2.S vaccination and SARS-CoV-2 variants. Study-level background: It was the COV1001 Ad26.COV2.S trial arm that included the donor. Intramuscular Ad26.COV2.S at 5x10^10 or 1x10^11 viral particles. Whole-study findings and limits: A substantial breadth of spike-specific CD8+ and CD4+ T cell responses after vaccination has been reported. Comparability of non-spike TCR breadth was observed across vaccine and placebo recipients.

The table came from immunoSEQ multiplex PCR; TCRdb's copy has only in-frame clones and leaves some out. The table records approximately 460,000 clones, roughly nine tenths of them present only once. V dropped 4 bases and J dropped 5 bases, with 11 bases sitting between them. This CDR3 region has 13 residues. Germline V lookup: CDR1 MNHNY, CDR2 SVGAGI (reference sequence). The sequence derives from a person aged 18-65 years who received the Ad26.COV2.S COVID-19 vaccine or a placebo. This specimen was peripheral blood, taken in a trial of Ad26.COV2.S vaccine versus placebo. The chain recombines TRBV6-6 with TRBJ1-1; TRBD1 might be the D (6 bases). The CDR3 loop is CASSLQGRTEAFF. DNA for the CDR3: TGTGCCAGCAGTTTACAGGGTAGGACTGAAGCTTTCTTT.